The present entry profiles one T cell receptor (beta chain) with its context. The table came from immunoSEQ multiplex PCR; TCRdb's copy has only in-frame clones and leaves some out. This sample has around 50,000 clones; 85% to 95% occur once, and the top ten carry roughly a tenth. This TCR derives from a man between 35 and 55 years old with rheumatoid arthritis. Material for sequencing was PBMCs.

The CDR3 loop reads CASSLPGEADTQYF. The CDR3 bases are TGCGCCAGCAGCTTGCCAGGGGAAGCAGATACGCAGTATTTT. This sequence joins TRBV5-1 and TRBJ2-3; maybe TRBD1 (6 bases). The germline V gene encodes CDR1 SGHRS and CDR2 YFSETQ. The CDR3 contains 14 residues. V was clipped by 1 base and J by 4 bases, with 10 bases between them.